Here is one T cell receptor beta chain with its context. Its antigen is as yet unknown. These data belong to a study of T cell responses to AZD1222 COVID-19 vaccine. Study-level findings and limits: After two AZD1222 doses, spike-specific TCR breadth and depth rose versus day 0. Mostly white British, mostly female donors; authors suggested clonal diversity may be underestimated. Only a handful of AZD1222 recipients tested seropositive at baseline.

Trimming took off 4 bases at V and 4 bases at J, with 14 bases between the two ends. CDR1 and CDR2 (germline): SGHVS, FQNEAQ. The CDR3 has 15 amino acids. Profiled with immunoSEQ multiplex PCR; TCRdb holds only in-frame clones, not every one. The sample carries 130,000 to 150,000 clones, over 75% recorded once. This chain joins TRBV7-8 and TRBJ1-3; D call uncertain. This sample comprised peripheral blood, obtained 28 days after the second dose of the MenACWY control vaccine. The sequence was collected from an adult who received the MenACWY meningococcal vaccine as a control. CDR3 bases: TGTGCCAGCAGCTCCCAGAACGGTTTCGGAAACACCATATATTTT. The encoded protein is CASSSQNGFGNTIYF.